The clone carrying this T cell receptor beta chain has a count of ten or more. Its target is not known. The data belong to a study of T-cell memory formation after mild COVID-19. Per germline, CDR1 LGHNA and CDR2 YSLEER. Trimming took 0 bases from V and 0 from J, leaving 9 bases between them. The CDR3 is 17 amino acids. TCRalpha and TCRbeta libraries used 5'RACE with constant-segment primers and UMIs. TCRdb reprocessed the 5' RACE reads via MiXCR and lists one record per CDR3 protein. The table has approximately 290,000 distinct CDR3 sequences, over 7% seen once; the top ten hold about 20%. Study results and limitations: The study found contracting CD4+ clones mainly in CM and EM and contracting CD8+ clones in EMRA.

The sequenced sample consisted of PBMCs or a T cell subset sorted from them (not recorded which). The sequence was collected from a man aged 18 to 35 who had mild COVID-19 (a few samples of this study predate the infection). Cell type and time point are not known. The chain has TRBV4-3 and TRBJ2-6; D not certain. DNA for the CDR3: TGCGCCAGCAGCCAAGACGGGCACACCTCTGGGGCCAACGTCCTGACTTTC. Its translation is CASSQDGHTSGANVLTF.